These 9 T cell receptor beta chains were sequenced from one sample in a study of post-analysis software for immune sequencing data. Unique molecular identifiers featured in each of the TCR beta cDNA libraries. TCRdb fed the PCR reads into MiXCR, producing one record per CDR3 protein. The data contain under 200,000 distinct CDR3 sequences, 35% to 40% of them singletons. The sequencing used blood, collected after autologous hematopoietic stem cell transplantation. The receptor source for this set is a girl between 10 and 17 years old with multiple sclerosis.

In this sample, this clonotype turned up a few times. The chain links TRBV20-1 to TRBJ2-7; the D is unclear. Germline V lookup: CDR1 DFQATT, CDR2 SNEGSKA (reference sequence). The CDR3 is made up of 12 amino acids. V lost 2 bases and J lost 3, with 8 bases in between. DNA for the CDR3: TGCAGTGCTAGATCAGACCACTACGAGCAGTACTTC. Translation: CSARSDHYEQYF.

The chain uses TRBV28 and TRBJ1-4; a weak D match, TRBD1 (6 bases). Germline lookup yields CDR1 MDHEN and CDR2 SYDVKM. Trimming took 1 base from V and 10 from J, leaving 16 bases between them. The CDR3 sequence is 15 residues long. The CDR3, as DNA: TGTGCCAGCAGTTTATCGCAGGGGTCACTCGGAAAACTGTTTTTT. Its protein is CASSLSQGSLGKLFF.

Many counts were recorded for this clonotype. The chain links TRBV20-1 to TRBJ2-3; D unclear. The V and J ends lost 0 bases and 5 bases respectively, with 9 bases between them. Germline assignment: CDR1 DFQATT and CDR2 SNEGSKA (reference sequence). CDR3 length: 13 amino acids. The CDR3 loop is CSARDRWGDTQYF. CDR3 DNA: TGCAGTGCTAGAGATCGGTGGGGAGATACGCAGTATTTT.

The genes are TRBV2 and TRBJ2-1; D is perhaps TRBD1 or TRBD2 (5 bases each). Germline CDR1 SNHLY, CDR2 FYNNEI. Trimming took 5 bases from V and 6 from J, leaving 14 bases between them. This CDR3 region has 14 residues. For the CDR3, the DNA is TGTGCCAGCAGTTATTTGTGGGGGATCAATGAGCAGTTCTTC. Translated: CASSYLWGINEQFF.

CDR3 bases: TGTGCTAGTGGGACAGGGGGCGCCTCCTACAATGAGCAGTTCTTC. Its translation is CASGTGGASYNEQFF. The chain is built from TRBV12-5 and TRBJ2-1; 10 bases agree with TRBD1. CDR3 length: 15 residues. J was trimmed by 0 bases and V by 6 bases; bases with no gene match: 2. The germline V gene encodes CDR1 LGHNT and CDR2 FRNRAP.

This clonotype has ten or more counts. CDR3: CASSYSSRGREQYF. The CDR3 coding sequence is TGTGCCAGCAGTTACTCAAGCAGGGGGCGCGAGCAGTACTTC. The chain recombines TRBV6-5 with TRBJ2-7, with TRBD1 identical over 8 bases. V lost 0 bases to trimming and J lost 6 bases; unmatched junction nucleotides: 4. The V gene's germline CDR1 is MNHEY and CDR2 SVGAGI. This CDR3 spans 14 amino acids.

The chain is built from TRBV5-1 and TRBJ2-1; D remains ambiguous. Germline CDR1 and CDR2: SGHRS and YFSETQ. Trimming cost V 1 base and J 4 bases, with 6 bases left between them. The CDR3 loop spans 13 amino acids. CDR3 in DNA: TGCGCCAGCAGCTTGTCAGAGTACAATGAGCAGTTCTTC. Amino acid sequence: CASSLSEYNEQFF.

V is TRBV11-3 and J is TRBJ2-4; TRBD1 agrees at 8 bases. The J call may be faulty, since TRBJ2-7 better matches the DNA end. CDR3 length: 14 amino acids. The germline gives CDR1 SGHNT, CDR2 YENEEA. CDR3 amino acids: CASSHRDRPYEQYF. CDR3 nucleotides: TGTGCCAGCAGCCACCGGGACAGGCCCTACGAGCAGTACTTC.

This clonotype was found many times. V is TRBV29-1 and J is TRBJ2-5, with 10 bases that match TRBD1. The V gene end was trimmed by 7 bases and the J gene end by 5 bases; junction bases not matched to a gene: 4. The CDR3 is made up of 12 amino acids. Germline V gives CDR1 SQVTM, CDR2 ANQGSEA. The CDR3 DNA is TGCAGCGGGGACAGGGGAGATGAGACCCAGTACTTC. It yields the protein CSGDRGDETQYF.